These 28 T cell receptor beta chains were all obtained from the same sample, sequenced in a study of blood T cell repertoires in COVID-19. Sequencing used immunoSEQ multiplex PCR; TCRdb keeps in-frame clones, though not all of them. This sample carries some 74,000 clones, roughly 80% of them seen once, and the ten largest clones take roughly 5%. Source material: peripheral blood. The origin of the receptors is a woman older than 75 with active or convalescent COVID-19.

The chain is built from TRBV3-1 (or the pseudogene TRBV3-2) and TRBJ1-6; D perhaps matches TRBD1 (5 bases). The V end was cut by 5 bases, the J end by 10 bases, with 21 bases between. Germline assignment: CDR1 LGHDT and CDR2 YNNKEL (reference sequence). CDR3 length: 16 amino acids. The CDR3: CASSSHGQGYRSPLHF. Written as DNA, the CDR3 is TGTGCCAGCAGCTCCCACGGGCAGGGCTATAGGTCACCCCTCCACTTT.

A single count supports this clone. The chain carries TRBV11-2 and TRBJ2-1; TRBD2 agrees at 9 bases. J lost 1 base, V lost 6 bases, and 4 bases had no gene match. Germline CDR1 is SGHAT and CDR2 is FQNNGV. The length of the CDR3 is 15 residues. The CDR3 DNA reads TGTGCCAGCAGTGCGACTAGCGGATCCTACAATGAGCAGTTCTTC. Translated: CASSATSGSYNEQFF. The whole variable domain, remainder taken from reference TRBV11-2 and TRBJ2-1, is EAGVAQSPRYKIIEKRQSVAFWCNPISGHATLYWYQQILGQGPKLLIQFQNNGVVDDSQLPKDRFSAERLKGVDSTLKIQPAKLEDSAVYLCASSATSGSYNEQFFGPGTRLTVL.

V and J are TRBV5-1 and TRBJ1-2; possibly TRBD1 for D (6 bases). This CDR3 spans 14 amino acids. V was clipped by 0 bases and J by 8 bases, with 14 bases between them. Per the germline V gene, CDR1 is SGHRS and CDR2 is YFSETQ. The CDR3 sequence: CASSLGQQGQGYTF. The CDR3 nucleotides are TGCGCCAGCAGCTTGGGCCAACAGGGTCAAGGCTACACCTTC.

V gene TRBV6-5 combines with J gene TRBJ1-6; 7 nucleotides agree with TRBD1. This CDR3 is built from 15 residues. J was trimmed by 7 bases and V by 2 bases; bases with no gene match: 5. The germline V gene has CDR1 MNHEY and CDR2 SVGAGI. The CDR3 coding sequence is TGTGCCAGCAGTTACAGGGGGCACGGGAATTCACCCCTCCACTTT. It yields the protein CASSYRGHGNSPLHF.

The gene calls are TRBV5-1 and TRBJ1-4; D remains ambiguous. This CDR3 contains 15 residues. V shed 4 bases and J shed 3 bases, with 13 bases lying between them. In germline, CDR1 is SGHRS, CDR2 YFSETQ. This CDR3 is CASSALTAANEKLFF. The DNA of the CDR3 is TGCGCCAGCAGCGCATTGACTGCAGCTAATGAAAAACTGTTTTTT.

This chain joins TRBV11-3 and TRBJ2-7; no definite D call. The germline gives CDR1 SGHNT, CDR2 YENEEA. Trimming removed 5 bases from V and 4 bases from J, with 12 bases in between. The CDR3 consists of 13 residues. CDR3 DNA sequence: TGTGCCAGCAGCCTACAGCAGTATTACGAGCAGTACTTC. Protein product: CASSLQQYYEQYF.

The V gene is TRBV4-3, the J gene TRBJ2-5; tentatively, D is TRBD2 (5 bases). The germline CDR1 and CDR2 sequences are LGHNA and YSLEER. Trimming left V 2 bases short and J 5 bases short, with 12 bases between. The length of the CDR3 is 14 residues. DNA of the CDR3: TGCGCCAGCAGCCAAATGCTCCCGGGGGAGACCCAGTACTTC. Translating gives CASSQMLPGETQYF.

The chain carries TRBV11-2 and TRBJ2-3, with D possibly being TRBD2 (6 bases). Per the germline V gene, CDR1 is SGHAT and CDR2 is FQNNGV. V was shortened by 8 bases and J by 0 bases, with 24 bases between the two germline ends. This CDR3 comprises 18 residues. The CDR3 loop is CASLQGTLLTASTDTQYF. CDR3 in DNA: TGTGCCAGCCTCCAAGGGACTCTCCTAACCGCTAGCACAGATACGCAGTATTTT. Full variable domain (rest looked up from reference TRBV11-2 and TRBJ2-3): EAGVAQSPRYKIIEKRQSVAFWCNPISGHATLYWYQQILGQGPKLLIQFQNNGVVDDSQLPKDRFSAERLKGVDSTLKIQPAKLEDSAVYLCASLQGTLLTASTDTQYFGPGTRLTVL.

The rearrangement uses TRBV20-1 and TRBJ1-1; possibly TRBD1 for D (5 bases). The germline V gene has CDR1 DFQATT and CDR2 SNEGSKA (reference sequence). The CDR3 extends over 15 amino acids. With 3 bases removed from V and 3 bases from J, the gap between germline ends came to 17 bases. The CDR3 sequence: CSASGPSGGDTEAFF. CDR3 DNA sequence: TGCAGTGCTAGTGGACCGAGTGGGGGGGACACTGAAGCTTTCTTT.

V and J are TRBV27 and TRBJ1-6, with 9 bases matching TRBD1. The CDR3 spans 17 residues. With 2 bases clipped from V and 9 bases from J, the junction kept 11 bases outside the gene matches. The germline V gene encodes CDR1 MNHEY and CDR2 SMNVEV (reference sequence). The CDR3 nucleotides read TGTGCCAGCAGTTTAAAGGGGCCGACAGGGGGGCGTTCACCCCTCCACTTT. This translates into CASSLKGPTGGRSPLHF.

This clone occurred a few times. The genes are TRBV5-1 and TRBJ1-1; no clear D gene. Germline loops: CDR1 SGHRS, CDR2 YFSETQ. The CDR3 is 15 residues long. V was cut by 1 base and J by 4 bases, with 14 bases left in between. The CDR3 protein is CASSLFGPGSTEAFF. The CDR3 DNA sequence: TGCGCCAGCAGCTTGTTTGGTCCCGGGAGCACTGAAGCTTTCTTT.

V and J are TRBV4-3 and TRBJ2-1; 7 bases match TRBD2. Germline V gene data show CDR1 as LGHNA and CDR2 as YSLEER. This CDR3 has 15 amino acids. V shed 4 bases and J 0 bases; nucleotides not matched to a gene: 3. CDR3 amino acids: CASSPSGSSYNEQFF. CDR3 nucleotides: TGCGCCAGCAGCCCTAGCGGCAGCTCCTACAATGAGCAGTTCTTC.

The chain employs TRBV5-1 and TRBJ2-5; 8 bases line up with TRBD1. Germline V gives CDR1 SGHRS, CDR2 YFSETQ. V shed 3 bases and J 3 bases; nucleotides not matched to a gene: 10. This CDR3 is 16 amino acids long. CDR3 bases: TGCGCCAGCAGCTCGACCGGACAGGGCGCGGAAGAGACCCAGTACTTC. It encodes CASSSTGQGAEETQYF.

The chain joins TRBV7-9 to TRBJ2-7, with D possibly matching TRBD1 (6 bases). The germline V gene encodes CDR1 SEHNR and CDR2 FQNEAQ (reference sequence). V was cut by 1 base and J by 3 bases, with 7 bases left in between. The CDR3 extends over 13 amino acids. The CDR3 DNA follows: TGTGCCAGCAGCTTAGAACAGGGCTACGAGCAGTACTTC. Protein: CASSLEQGYEQYF.

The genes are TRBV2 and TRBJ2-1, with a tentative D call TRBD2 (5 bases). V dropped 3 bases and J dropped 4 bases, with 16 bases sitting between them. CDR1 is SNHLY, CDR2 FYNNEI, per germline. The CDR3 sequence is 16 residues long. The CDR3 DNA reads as TGTGCCAGCAGTGAGAAGGGAGTTGAGTCATACAATGAGCAGTTCTTC. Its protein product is CASSEKGVESYNEQFF.

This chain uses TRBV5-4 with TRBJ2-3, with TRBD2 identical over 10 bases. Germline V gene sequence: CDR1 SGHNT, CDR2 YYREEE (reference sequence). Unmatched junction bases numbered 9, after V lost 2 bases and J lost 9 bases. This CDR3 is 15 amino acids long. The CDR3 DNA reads TGTGCCAGCAGCTTAATAGCGGGGGGTTTAGAAACGCAGTATTTT. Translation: CASSLIAGGLETQYF.

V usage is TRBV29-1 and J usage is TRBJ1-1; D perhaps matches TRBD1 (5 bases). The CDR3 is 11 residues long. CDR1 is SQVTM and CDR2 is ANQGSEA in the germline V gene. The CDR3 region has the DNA TGCAGTACTCAGGGGAACACTGAAGCTTTCTTT. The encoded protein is CSTQGNTEAFF.

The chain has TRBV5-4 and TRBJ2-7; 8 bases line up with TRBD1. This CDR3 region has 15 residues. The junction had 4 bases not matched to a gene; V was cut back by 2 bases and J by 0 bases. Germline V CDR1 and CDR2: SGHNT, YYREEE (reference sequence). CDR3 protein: CASSFGTGSSYEQYF. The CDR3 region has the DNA TGTGCCAGCAGCTTCGGGACAGGTAGCTCCTACGAGCAGTACTTC.

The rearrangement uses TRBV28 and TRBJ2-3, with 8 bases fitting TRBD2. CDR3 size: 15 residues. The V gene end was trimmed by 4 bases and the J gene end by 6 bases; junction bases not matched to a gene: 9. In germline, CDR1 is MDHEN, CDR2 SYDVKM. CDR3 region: CASSSPGGPRDTQYF. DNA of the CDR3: TGTGCCAGCAGTTCCCCGGGGGGGCCGCGGGATACGCAGTATTTT. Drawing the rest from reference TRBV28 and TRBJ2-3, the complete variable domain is DVKVTQSSRYLVKRTGEKVFLECVQDMDHENMFWYRQDPGLGLRLIYFSYDVKMKEKGDIPEGYSVSREKKERFSLILESASTNQTSMYLCASSSPGGPRDTQYFGPGTRLTVL.

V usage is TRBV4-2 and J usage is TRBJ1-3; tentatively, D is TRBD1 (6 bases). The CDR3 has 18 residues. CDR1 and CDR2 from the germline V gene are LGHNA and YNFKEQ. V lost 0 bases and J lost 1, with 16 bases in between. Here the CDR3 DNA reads TGTGCCAGCAGCCAAGACCTGAGGCAGGGGATATCTGGAAACACCATATATTTT. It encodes CASSQDLRQGISGNTIYF.

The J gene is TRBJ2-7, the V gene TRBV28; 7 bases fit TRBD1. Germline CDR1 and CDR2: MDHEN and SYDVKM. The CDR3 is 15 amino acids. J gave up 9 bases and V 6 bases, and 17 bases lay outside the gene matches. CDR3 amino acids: CASRVTGSSNSVQYF. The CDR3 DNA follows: TGTGCCAGCAGAGTGACAGGGTCTTCGAATAGTGTGCAGTACTTC.

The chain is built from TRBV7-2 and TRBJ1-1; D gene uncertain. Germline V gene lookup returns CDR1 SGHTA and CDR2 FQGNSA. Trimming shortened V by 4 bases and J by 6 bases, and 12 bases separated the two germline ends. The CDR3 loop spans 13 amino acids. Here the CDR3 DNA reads TGTGCCAGCAGCTCTCGAGCCAGCGCTGAAGCTTTCTTT. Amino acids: CASSSRASAEAFF.

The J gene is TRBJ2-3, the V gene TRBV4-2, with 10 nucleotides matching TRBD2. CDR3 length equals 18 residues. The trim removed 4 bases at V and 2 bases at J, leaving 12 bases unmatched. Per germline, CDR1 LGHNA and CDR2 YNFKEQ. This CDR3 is CASSRTARTSGHTDTQYF. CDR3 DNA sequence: TGTGCCAGCAGCCGAACGGCCCGGACTAGCGGCCACACAGATACGCAGTATTTT.

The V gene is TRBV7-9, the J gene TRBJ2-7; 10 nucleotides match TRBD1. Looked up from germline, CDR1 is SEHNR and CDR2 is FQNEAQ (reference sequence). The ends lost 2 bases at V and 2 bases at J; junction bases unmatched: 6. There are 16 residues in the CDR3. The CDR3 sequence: CASSLSGTGDPYEQYF. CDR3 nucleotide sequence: TGTGCCAGCAGCTTAAGCGGGACAGGGGACCCCTACGAGCAGTACTTC.

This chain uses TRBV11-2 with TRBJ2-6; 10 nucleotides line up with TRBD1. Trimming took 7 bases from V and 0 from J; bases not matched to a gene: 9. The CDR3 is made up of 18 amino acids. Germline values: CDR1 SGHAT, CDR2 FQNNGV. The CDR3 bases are TGTGCCAGCACCCCCCGGGGACAGGGGTTCTCTGGGGCCAACGTCCTGACTTTC. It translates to CASTPRGQGFSGANVLTF.

This CDR3 reads CSVAGQGDSQPQHF. CDR3 in DNA: TGCAGCGTTGCCGGACAGGGGGACAGTCAGCCCCAGCATTTT. V is TRBV29-1 and J is TRBJ1-5, with TRBD1 identical over 10 bases. The V segment lost 4 bases and the J segment 6 bases; nucleotides outside the gene matches: 6. CDR1 and CDR2 from the germline V gene are SQVTM and ANQGSEA. The CDR3 covers 14 residues.

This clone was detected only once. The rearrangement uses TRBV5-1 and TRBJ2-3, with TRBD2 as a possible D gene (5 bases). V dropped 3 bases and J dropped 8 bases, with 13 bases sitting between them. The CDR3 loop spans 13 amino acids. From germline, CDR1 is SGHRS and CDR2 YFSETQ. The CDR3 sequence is CASSSDFRGTQYF. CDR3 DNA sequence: TGCGCCAGCAGCTCCGACTTCCGGGGTACGCAGTATTTT.

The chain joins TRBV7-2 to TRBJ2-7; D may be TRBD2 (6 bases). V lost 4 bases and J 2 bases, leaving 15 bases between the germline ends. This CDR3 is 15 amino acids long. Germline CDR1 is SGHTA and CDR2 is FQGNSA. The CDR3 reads CASSSLDGGAYEQYF. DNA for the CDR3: TGTGCCAGCAGCTCGCTAGACGGGGGAGCCTACGAGCAGTACTTC.